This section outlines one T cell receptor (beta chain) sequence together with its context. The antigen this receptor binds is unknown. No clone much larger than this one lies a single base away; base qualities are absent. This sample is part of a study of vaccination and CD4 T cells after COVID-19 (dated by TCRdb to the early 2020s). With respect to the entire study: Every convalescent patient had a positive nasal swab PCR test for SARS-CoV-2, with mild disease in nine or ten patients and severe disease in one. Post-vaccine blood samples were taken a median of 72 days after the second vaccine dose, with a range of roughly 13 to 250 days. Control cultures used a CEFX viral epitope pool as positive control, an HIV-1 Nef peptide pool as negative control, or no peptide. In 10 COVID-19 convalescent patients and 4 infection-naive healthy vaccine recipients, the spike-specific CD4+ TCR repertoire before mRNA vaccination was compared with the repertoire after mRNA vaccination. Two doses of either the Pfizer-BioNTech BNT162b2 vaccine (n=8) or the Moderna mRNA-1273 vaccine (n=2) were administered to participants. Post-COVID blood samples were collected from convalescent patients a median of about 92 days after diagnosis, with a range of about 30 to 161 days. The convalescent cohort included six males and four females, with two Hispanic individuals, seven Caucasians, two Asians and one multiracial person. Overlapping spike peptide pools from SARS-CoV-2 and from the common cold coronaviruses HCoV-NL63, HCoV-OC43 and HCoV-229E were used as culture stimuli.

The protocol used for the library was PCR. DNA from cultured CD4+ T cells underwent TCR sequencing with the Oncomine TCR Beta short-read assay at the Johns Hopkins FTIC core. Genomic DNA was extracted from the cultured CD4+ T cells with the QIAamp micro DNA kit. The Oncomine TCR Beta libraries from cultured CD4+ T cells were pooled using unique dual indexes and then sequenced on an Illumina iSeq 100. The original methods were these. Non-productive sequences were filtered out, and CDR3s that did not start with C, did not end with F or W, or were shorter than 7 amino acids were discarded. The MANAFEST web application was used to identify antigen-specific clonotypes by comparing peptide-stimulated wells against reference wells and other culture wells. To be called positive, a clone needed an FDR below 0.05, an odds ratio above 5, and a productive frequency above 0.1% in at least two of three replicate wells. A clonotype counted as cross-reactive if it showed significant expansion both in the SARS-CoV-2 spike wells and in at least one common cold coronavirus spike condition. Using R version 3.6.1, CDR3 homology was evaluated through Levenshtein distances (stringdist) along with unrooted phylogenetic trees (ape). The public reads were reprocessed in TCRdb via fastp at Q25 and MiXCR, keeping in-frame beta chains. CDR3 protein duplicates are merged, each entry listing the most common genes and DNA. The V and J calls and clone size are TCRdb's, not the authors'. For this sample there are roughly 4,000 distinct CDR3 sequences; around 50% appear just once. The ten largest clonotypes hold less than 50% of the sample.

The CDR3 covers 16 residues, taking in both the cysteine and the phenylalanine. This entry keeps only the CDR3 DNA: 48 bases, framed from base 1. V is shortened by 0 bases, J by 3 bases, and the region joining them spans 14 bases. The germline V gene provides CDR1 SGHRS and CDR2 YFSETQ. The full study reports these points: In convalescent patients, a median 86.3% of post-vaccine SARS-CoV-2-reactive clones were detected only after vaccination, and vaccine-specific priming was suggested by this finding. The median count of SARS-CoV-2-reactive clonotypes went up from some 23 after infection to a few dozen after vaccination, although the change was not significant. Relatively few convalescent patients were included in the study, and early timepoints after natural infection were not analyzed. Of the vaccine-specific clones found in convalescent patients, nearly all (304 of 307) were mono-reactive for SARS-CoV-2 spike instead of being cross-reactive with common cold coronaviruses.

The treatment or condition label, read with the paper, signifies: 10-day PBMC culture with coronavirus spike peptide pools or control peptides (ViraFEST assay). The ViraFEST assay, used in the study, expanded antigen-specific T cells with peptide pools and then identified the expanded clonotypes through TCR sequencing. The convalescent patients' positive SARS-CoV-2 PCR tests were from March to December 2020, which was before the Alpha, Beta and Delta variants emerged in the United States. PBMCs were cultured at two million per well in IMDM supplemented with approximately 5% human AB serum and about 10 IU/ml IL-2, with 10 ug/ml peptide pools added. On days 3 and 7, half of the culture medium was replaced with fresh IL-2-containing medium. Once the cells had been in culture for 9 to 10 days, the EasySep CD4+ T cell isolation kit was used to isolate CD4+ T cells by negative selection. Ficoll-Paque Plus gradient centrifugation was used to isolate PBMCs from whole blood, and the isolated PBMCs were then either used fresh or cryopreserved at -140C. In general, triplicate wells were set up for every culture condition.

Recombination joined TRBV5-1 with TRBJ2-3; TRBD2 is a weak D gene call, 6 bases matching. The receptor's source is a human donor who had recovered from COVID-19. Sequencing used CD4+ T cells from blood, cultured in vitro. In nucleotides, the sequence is TGCGCCAGCAGCTTGGGGCGGGGAACGTCGACAGATACGCAGTATTTT. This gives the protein CASSLGRGTSTDTQYF.